The rows below give T cell receptor beta chains drawn from one sample of a study of blood T cell repertoires in COVID-19. Assay: immunoSEQ multiplex PCR; the TCRdb copy retains only in-frame clones and omits some. The table includes about 250,000 clones, 82% detected once. Material: peripheral blood. The source of these receptors is a woman aged 80 or over with active or convalescent COVID-19. The CDR3 runs from the conserved cysteine through the conserved F or W.

j_call: TRBJ1-5; v_call: TRBV18; cdr3_aa: CASSPGTGDTQPQHF
j_call: TRBJ2-3; v_call: TRBV9; cdr3_aa: CASNSGGARTDTQYF
j_call: TRBJ2-7; v_call: TRBV28; cdr3_aa: CASSPTGEIYEQYF
j_call: TRBJ1-2; v_call: TRBV30; cdr3_aa: CAWSRLRDNYGYTF
j_call: TRBJ2-1; v_call: TRBV6-5; cdr3_aa: CASSHGLAGHNEQFF
j_call: TRBJ2-3; v_call: TRBV27; cdr3_aa: CASSPRTGASTDTQYF
j_call: TRBJ2-3; v_call: TRBV5-1; cdr3_aa: CASSLERLASSDTQYF
j_call: TRBJ2-1; v_call: TRBV11-2; cdr3_aa: CASSPIAGASEQFF
j_call: TRBJ2-7; v_call: TRBV27; cdr3_aa: CASSPPGLAGALYEQYF
j_call: TRBJ1-1; v_call: TRBV29-1; cdr3_aa: CSVTRNQNTEAFF
j_call: TRBJ1-1; v_call: TRBV6-4; cdr3_aa: CASSGQLNTEAFF
j_call: TRBJ2-1; v_call: TRBV10-1; cdr3_aa: CASSDSALTYNEQFF
j_call: TRBJ2-2; v_call: TRBV19; cdr3_aa: CASSPRQGAGGELFF
j_call: TRBJ2-3; v_call: TRBV2; cdr3_aa: CASKRQGQTDTQYF
j_call: TRBJ1-1; v_call: TRBV5-1; cdr3_aa: CASSLVGGTTEAFF